This TCR beta chain derives from a study of cytomegalovirus exposure and HLA in healthy donors. Participants comprised healthy donors of bone marrow. The PCR ran on 60 Vbeta and 13 Jbeta primers. TCRdb's table, derived via immunoSEQ multiplex PCR, lists solely in-frame clones and lacks some. Of about 150,000 clones in the sample, around 75% were seen once. General observations from the study: Most TCR beta V segments were productive about 87% or about 30% of the time in an earlier analysis. Fewer than 200 TCR beta chains were listed as cytomegalovirus-associated. In a later analysis, TCR beta V- and J-gene trimming showed a link to a missense DCLRE1C variant.

Trimming left V 5 bases short and J 5 bases short, with 15 bases between. Germline loops: CDR1 SGHAT, CDR2 FQNNGV. CDR3 size: 15 residues. In the case of this clone: The antigen remains unidentified.

The sequence was obtained from a man in his late teens or twenties in good health and CMV-seronegative. This chain links TRBV11-2 with TRBJ1-4; D is unresolved. Sequenced: PBMCs. In nucleotides, the CDR3 is TGTGCCAGCAGCGAGCCGACAAGAGGGAATGAAAAACTGTTTTTT. Translating gives CASSEPTRGNEKLFF.